The 32 T cell receptor beta chains in this list originate from one sample, sequenced in a study of blood T cell repertoires in COVID-19. The repertoire was sequenced with immunoSEQ multiplex PCR; TCRdb's copy has only in-frame clones and lacks some. The sample has roughly 250,000 clones, 80% to 90% seen once. The sequenced sample was PBMCs or T cells enriched from blood (not recorded which). These receptors were taken from a woman between 18 and 29 years old who had recovered from COVID-19.

Here the CDR3 DNA reads TGTGCCAGCATGTGGGGAGGGAACACTGAAGCTTTCTTT. Translated, it gives CASMWGGNTEAFF. The V and J genes are TRBV25-1 and TRBJ1-1; no firm D call. V gave up 7 bases and J gave up 1 base, with 10 bases separating them. The CDR3 has 13 amino acids. In germline, CDR1 is MGHDK, CDR2 SYGVNS.

The chain couples TRBV3-1 (or the pseudogene TRBV3-2) to TRBJ1-2, with TRBD1 matching over 7 bases. The junction had 9 bases not matched to a gene; V was cut back by 4 bases and J by 4 bases. From germline, CDR1 is LGHDT and CDR2 YNNKEL (reference sequence). There are 15 residues in the CDR3. The CDR3 sequence: CASSRRSRDSYGYTF. The DNA of the CDR3 is TGTGCCAGCAGCCGTAGAAGCCGGGACAGCTATGGCTACACCTTC.

The CDR3: CASSSQGEPDTQYF. For the CDR3, the DNA is TGTGCCAGCTCCTCACAGGGGGAACCGGATACGCAGTATTTT. This chain uses TRBV18 with TRBJ2-3; 8 positions match TRBD1. Germline-derived CDR1 and CDR2 are KGHSH and LQKENI. V shed 6 bases and J 6 bases; nucleotides not matched to a gene: 8. The CDR3 is made up of 14 amino acids.

V usage is TRBV7-9 and J usage is TRBJ2-7, with 13 bases aligning to TRBD2. Germline V gene lookup returns CDR1 SEHNR and CDR2 FQNEAQ (reference sequence). The CDR3 has 15 residues. Germline trimming cut 4 bases from V and 5 bases from J; bases unmatched to any gene: 5. The CDR3 coding sequence is TGTGCCAGCAGCTCGTTGGGACTAGCGGGGCACGAGCAGTACTTC. This sequence encodes CASSSLGLAGHEQYF.

This chain joins TRBV15 and TRBJ2-5, with a weak D call TRBD1 (5 bases). V dropped 0 bases and J dropped 5 bases, with 19 bases sitting between them. CDR1 is LNHNV, CDR2 YYDKDF, per germline (reference sequence). The CDR3 is 17 residues long. The CDR3, as DNA: TGTGCCACCAGCAGAGATGGGGCGGTGGAGACGGGTGAGACCCAGTACTTC. This codes for CATSRDGAVETGETQYF.

The V call is TRBV5-1, the J call TRBJ2-2, with 7 bases that match TRBD1. The trim removed 4 bases at V and 4 bases at J, leaving 10 bases unmatched. Germline V gene data show CDR1 as SGHRS and CDR2 as YFSETQ. The CDR3 spans 16 residues. The CDR3 nucleotides are TGCGCCAGCAGCATCGTGCCGGACAGGACCACCGGGGAGCTGTTTTTT. Translated: CASSIVPDRTTGELFF.

There are many counts of this clone. This chain links TRBV5-1 with TRBJ1-6; D is uncertain. Trimming pared 5 bases from V and 7 bases from J, leaving 7 bases between. From germline, CDR1 is SGHRS and CDR2 YFSETQ. The CDR3 is 12 residues long. The CDR3 region has the DNA TGCGCCAGCAGGCGGGAGAATTCACCCCTCCACTTT. Translation gives CASRRENSPLHF.

This clone was recorded once. The chain recombines TRBV7-9 with TRBJ1-6, with no clear D. Trimming took off 5 bases at V and 14 bases at J, with 16 bases between the two ends. This CDR3 has 13 residues. Germline V gene lookup returns CDR1 SEHNR and CDR2 FQNEAQ (reference sequence). DNA of the CDR3: TGTGCCAGCAGCCCCGCTCGAGAGGTTACCCTCCACTTT. Translated, it gives CASSPAREVTLHF.

The chain joins TRBV7-9 to TRBJ1-2, with D perhaps matching TRBD1 (6 bases). Germline-derived CDR1 and CDR2 are SEHNR and FQNEAQ (reference sequence). V dropped 5 bases and J dropped 4 bases, with 11 bases sitting between them. This CDR3 is 13 amino acids long. CDR3 loop: CASSPTGLYGYTF. The CDR3 region has the DNA TGTGCCAGCAGCCCGACAGGCCTCTATGGCTACACCTTC.

J is TRBJ1-1 and V is TRBV20-1; 10 bases match TRBD1. Trimming removed 3 bases from V and 1 base from J; junction bases left unmatched: 11. Germline values: CDR1 DFQATT, CDR2 SNEGSKA (reference sequence). The CDR3 contains 17 residues. The chain's CDR3 is CSASEYGTGESNTEAFF. As DNA, the CDR3 is TGCAGTGCTAGTGAATACGGGACAGGGGAGTCGAACACTGAAGCTTTCTTT.

The chain uses TRBV19 and TRBJ2-5; 12 bases agree with TRBD1. The germline V gene encodes CDR1 LNHDA and CDR2 SQIVND (reference sequence). V shed 4 bases, J shed 5 bases, and the junction held 8 bases outside the gene matches. The CDR3 runs to 16 residues. CDR3: CASSTLRDRGRETQYF. CDR3 DNA sequence: TGTGCCAGTAGTACTCTACGGGACAGGGGGCGGGAGACCCAGTACTTC.

This clone has more than one count but fewer than ten. The genes are TRBV4-1 and TRBJ1-5, with 12 bases aligning to TRBD1. The germline V gene has CDR1 MGHRA and CDR2 YSYEKL. CDR3 length: 19 residues. Germline trimming cut 0 bases from V and 4 bases from J; bases unmatched to any gene: 10. The DNA for the CDR3 is TGCGCCAGCAGCCAAGATTGGGCAGGGACAGGGGGCCCTAATCAGCCCCAGCATTTT. Protein sequence: CASSQDWAGTGGPNQPQHF.

V is TRBV6-1 and J is TRBJ2-7; 9 bases map to TRBD1. V dropped 2 bases and J dropped 1; count of bases not matched to a gene: 3. This CDR3 is built from 15 residues. CDR1 and CDR2 (germline): MNHNS, SASEGT. The CDR3 protein is CASSEWGQGSYEQYF. The CDR3 region has the DNA TGTGCCAGCAGTGAATGGGGACAGGGTTCCTACGAGCAGTACTTC.

This clone was found a few times. The chain is built from TRBV5-8 and TRBJ2-7; D is possibly TRBD2 (6 bases). The CDR3 covers 13 residues. V was cut by 5 bases and J by 3 bases, with 12 bases left in between. Germline V gene data show CDR1 as SGHTS and CDR2 as YDEGEE. CDR3 DNA sequence: TGTGCCAGCAGACGGTACGGGGGCTACGAGCAGTACTTC. This sequence encodes CASRRYGGYEQYF.

This chain uses TRBV5-1 with TRBJ1-1, with 7 positions matching TRBD1. This CDR3 has 15 residues. Trimming removed 4 bases from V and 6 bases from J; junction bases left unmatched: 12. CDR1 and CDR2 (germline): SGHRS, YFSETQ. The CDR3 DNA reads TGCGCCAGCAGCCGGGGACAGTTAGAGGAGTCTGAAGCTTTCTTT. This encodes CASSRGQLEESEAFF.

J is TRBJ2-1 and V is TRBV5-4; maybe TRBD1 (6 bases). V was pared by 3 bases and J by 8 bases, with 15 bases between. Germline CDR1 SGHNT, CDR2 YYREEE (reference sequence). CDR3 length: 14 residues. The CDR3 reads CASSSSRDTDEQFF. The CDR3 nucleotides are TGTGCCAGCAGCTCGTCCCGGGACACGGATGAGCAGTTCTTC. Together with reference TRBV5-4 and TRBJ2-1, the CDR3 gives the full variable domain: ETGVTQSPTHLIKTRGQQVTLRCSSQSGHNTVSWYQQALGQGPQFIFQYYREEENGRGNFPPRFSGLQFPNYSSELNVNALELDDSALYLCASSSSRDTDEQFFGPGTRLTVL.

The chain joins TRBV5-8 to TRBJ2-3; D gene uncertain. Germline V lookup: CDR1 SGHTS, CDR2 YDEGEE. Trimming took off 0 bases at V and 2 bases at J, with 4 bases between the two ends. The CDR3 is made up of 13 amino acids. The CDR3 DNA is TGTGCCAGCAGCTTGGGGCACACAGATACGCAGTATTTT. It yields the protein CASSLGHTDTQYF.

The genes are TRBV6-2 or TRBV6-3 and TRBJ2-3, with TRBD2 matching 9 bases. The junction had 5 bases not matched to a gene; V was cut back by 1 base and J by 3 bases. Germline V CDR1 and CDR2: MNHEY, SVGEGT. This CDR3 contains 16 residues. CDR3 region: CASSYLGRGGTDTQYF. DNA of the CDR3: TGTGCCAGCAGTTACTTAGGGCGGGGGGGGACAGATACGCAGTATTTT.

The rearrangement joins TRBV5-6 to TRBJ2-1; 9 bases agree with TRBD1. The V gene end was trimmed by 2 bases and the J gene end by 2 bases; junction bases not matched to a gene: 5. In germline, CDR1 is SGHDT, CDR2 YYEEEE. The CDR3 covers 16 residues. The DNA of the CDR3 is TGTGCCAGCAGCTTCGGGACAGGGTTAGCCTACAATGAGCAGTTCTTC. Translation gives CASSFGTGLAYNEQFF. The full variable domain, in which reference TRBV5-6 and TRBJ2-1 provide the parts outside the CDR3, is DAGVTQSPTHLIKTRGQQVTLRCSPKSGHDTVSWYQQALGQGPQFIFQYYEEEERQRGNFPDRFSGHQFPNYSSELNVNALLLGDSALYLCASSFGTGLAYNEQFFGPGTRLTVL.

The CDR3 sequence is CASSPDRDYYNEQFF. DNA for the CDR3: TGTGCCAGCAGCCCGGACAGGGATTACTACAATGAGCAGTTCTTC. The chain employs TRBV11-1 and TRBJ2-1, with TRBD1 matching over 8 bases. Germline loops: CDR1 SGHAT, CDR2 FQDESV (reference sequence). The CDR3 covers 15 residues. Trimming cost V 5 bases and J 3 bases; bases outside gene matches: 6.

The rearrangement joins TRBV5-1 to TRBJ2-2; possible D gene TRBD2, 6 bases. The CDR3 has 18 residues. Germline-derived CDR1 and CDR2 are SGHRS and YFSETQ. V lost 0 bases to trimming and J lost 1 base, with 16 bases between them. CDR3 in amino acids: CASSLGPRGNVNTGELFF. Written as DNA, the CDR3 is TGCGCCAGCAGCTTGGGCCCCCGGGGGAACGTGAACACCGGGGAGCTGTTTTTT.

V usage is TRBV9 and J usage is TRBJ2-1; D may be TRBD2 (5 bases). Germline assignment: CDR1 SGDLS and CDR2 YYNGEE. This CDR3 is 15 amino acids long. Trimming removed 0 bases at V and 8 bases at J, with 15 bases between. CDR3 amino acids: CASSVANLGSHEQFF. The CDR3 region has the DNA TGTGCCAGCAGCGTAGCGAATCTGGGGAGCCATGAGCAGTTCTTC.

This sequence joins TRBV5-4 and TRBJ1-2; the match to TRBD1 covers 8 bases. The CDR3 is 16 amino acids. Germline CDR1 reads SGHNT; CDR2 reads YYREEE (reference sequence). V trimming: 0 bases; J trimming: 5 bases; junction bases outside the gene matches: 9. The CDR3 DNA is TGTGCCAGCAGCTTGGCCTTAGGGCAGGGGGCTTATGGCTACACCTTC. Its protein product is CASSLALGQGAYGYTF.

The CDR3 is CASSGQGAGNEKLFF. In nucleotides, the CDR3 is TGTGCCAGCAGTGGACAGGGGGCGGGTAATGAAAAACTGTTTTTT. The chain links TRBV25-1 to TRBJ1-4; 10 bases fit TRBD1. The length of the CDR3 is 15 residues. CDR1 and CDR2 from the germline V gene are MGHDK and SYGVNS. The J segment lost 4 bases and the V segment lost 4 bases, leaving 3 bases of the junction unmatched.

The chain employs TRBV6-5 and TRBJ1-4; 7 bases are a match to TRBD1. The J segment lost 8 bases and the V segment lost 10 bases, leaving 10 bases of the junction unmatched. Germline V gene lookup returns CDR1 MNHEY and CDR2 SVGAGI. The CDR3 consists of 13 residues. Here the CDR3 DNA reads TGTGCCACCCAGTCCATCAGGGGGGAAAAACTGTTTTTT. Its translation is CATQSIRGEKLFF.

The V and J genes are TRBV14 and TRBJ2-7; TRBD1 matches at 7 bases. The germline CDR1 and CDR2 sequences are SGHDN and FVKESK. Losses at the gene ends were 1 base for V and 4 bases for J; bases not matched to a gene: 7. This CDR3 has 15 amino acids. CDR3 nucleotides: TGTGCCAGCAGCCAAGTTGACAGGGATACTTACGAGCAGTACTTC. Translating gives CASSQVDRDTYEQYF.

J is TRBJ1-1 and V is TRBV5-1, with 7 bases matching TRBD1. From germline, CDR1 is SGHRS and CDR2 YFSETQ. The CDR3 has 15 amino acids. Trimming removed 1 base from V and 6 bases from J; junction bases left unmatched: 9. CDR3 residues: CASSLLGTGQPEAFF. The DNA for the CDR3 is TGCGCCAGCAGCTTGTTGGGGACGGGACAGCCTGAAGCTTTCTTT.

This chain links TRBV5-4 with TRBJ1-2; a possible D gene is TRBD1 (5 bases). Trimming took 4 bases from V and 2 from J, leaving 9 bases between them. Germline V gene data show CDR1 as SGHNT and CDR2 as YYREEE (reference sequence). The CDR3 is 13 residues long. The CDR3 protein is CASSPTVNYGYTF. The CDR3, as DNA: TGTGCCAGCAGCCCGACAGTCAACTATGGCTACACCTTC.

This clone was detected only a few times. The chain combines TRBV4-1 with TRBJ1-4; 9 bases line up with TRBD1. Germline lookup yields CDR1 MGHRA and CDR2 YSYEKL. After removal of 0 bases from V and 5 bases from J, the junction contained 1 base not matched to a gene. The CDR3 is 15 residues long. CDR3 bases: TGCGCCAGCAGCCAAGAGGGACAGGGAAATGAAAAACTGTTTTTT. This gives the protein CASSQEGQGNEKLFF.

CDR3 nucleotide sequence: TGCGCCAGCAGCTTACAGGGGGTGGATGTTCCTAATGAAAAACTGTTTTTT. Protein: CASSLQGVDVPNEKLFF. The genes are TRBV5-1 and TRBJ1-4; 8 positions agree with TRBD1. Per the germline V gene, CDR1 is SGHRS and CDR2 is YFSETQ. CDR3 length: 17 residues. Trimming took 2 bases from V and 3 from J; bases not matched to a gene: 9.

The rearrangement uses TRBV7-3 and TRBJ1-6; D is unclear. With 3 bases removed from V and 10 bases from J, the gap between germline ends came to 10 bases. The CDR3 is made up of 13 amino acids. Germline-derived CDR1 and CDR2 are SGHTA and FQGTGA. The CDR3 DNA follows: TGTGCCAGCAGCTTTGCCGGGAACTCACCCCTCCACTTT. Amino acid sequence: CASSFAGNSPLHF.

The rearrangement links TRBV15 to TRBJ1-3, with 7 bases lining up with TRBD1. With V trimmed by 4 bases and J by 0 bases, 3 bases remained unmatched. CDR3 length: 15 residues. CDR1 and CDR2 (germline): LNHNV, YYDKDF (reference sequence). The CDR3 region is CATSKDRSSGNTIYF. CDR3 DNA: TGTGCCACCAGCAAGGACAGGTCCTCTGGAAACACCATATATTTT.